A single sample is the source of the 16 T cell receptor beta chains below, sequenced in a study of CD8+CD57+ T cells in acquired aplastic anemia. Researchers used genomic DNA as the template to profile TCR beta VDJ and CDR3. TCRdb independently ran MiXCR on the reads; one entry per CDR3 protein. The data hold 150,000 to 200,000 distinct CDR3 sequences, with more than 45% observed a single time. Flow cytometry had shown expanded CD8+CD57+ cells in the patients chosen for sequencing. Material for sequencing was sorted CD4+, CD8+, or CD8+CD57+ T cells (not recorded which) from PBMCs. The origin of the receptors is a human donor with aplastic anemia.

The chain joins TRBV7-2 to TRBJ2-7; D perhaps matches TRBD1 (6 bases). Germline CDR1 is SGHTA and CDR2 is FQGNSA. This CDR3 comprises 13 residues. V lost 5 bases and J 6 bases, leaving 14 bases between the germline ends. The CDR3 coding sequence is TGTGCCAGCAGCGCATACAGGGAAGTCGAGCAGTACGTC. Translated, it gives CASSAYREVEQYV.

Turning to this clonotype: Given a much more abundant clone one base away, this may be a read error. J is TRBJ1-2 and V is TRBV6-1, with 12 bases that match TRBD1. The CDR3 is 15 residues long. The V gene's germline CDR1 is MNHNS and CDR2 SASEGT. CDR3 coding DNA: TGTGCCTGCAGTAAGAAGGGACAGGGGGCGGATGGCTACACCTTC. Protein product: CACSKKGQGADGYTF.

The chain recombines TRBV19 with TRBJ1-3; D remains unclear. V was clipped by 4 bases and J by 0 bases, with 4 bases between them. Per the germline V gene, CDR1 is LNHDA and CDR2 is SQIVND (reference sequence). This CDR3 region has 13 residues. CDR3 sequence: CASSTTSGNTIYF. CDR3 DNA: TGTGCCAGTAGTACAACCTCTGGAAACACCATATATTTT. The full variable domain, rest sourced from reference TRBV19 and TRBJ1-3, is DGGITQSPKYLFRKEGQNVTLSCEQNLNHDAMYWYRQDPGQGLRLIYYSQIVNDFQKGDIAEGYSVSREKKESFPLTVTSAQKNPTAFYLCASSTTSGNTIYFGEGSWLTVV.

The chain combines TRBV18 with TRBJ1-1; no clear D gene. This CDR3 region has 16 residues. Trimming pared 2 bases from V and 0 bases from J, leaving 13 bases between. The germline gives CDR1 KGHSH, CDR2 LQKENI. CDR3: CASSPRRRQMNTEAFF. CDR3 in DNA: TGTGCCAGCTCACCAAGGAGGAGGCAGATGAACACTGAAGCTTTCTTT.

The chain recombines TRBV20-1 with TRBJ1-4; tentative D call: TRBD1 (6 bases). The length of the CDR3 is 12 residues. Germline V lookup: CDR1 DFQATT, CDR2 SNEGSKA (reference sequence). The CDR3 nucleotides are TGCTGTCCGAGACAGGTTAATGAAAAACTGTTTTTT. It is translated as CCPRQVNEKLFF.

The CDR3 DNA sequence: TGTGCCAGCAGCGGGGGACAGGGCCTATACTTC. Translation gives CASSGGQGLYF. V gene TRBV7-9 combines with J gene TRBJ2-5, with 9 bases identical to TRBD1. Germline lookup yields CDR1 SEHNR and CDR2 FQNEAQ (reference sequence). V dropped 5 bases and J dropped 14; count of bases not matched to a gene: 6. This CDR3 comprises 11 residues.

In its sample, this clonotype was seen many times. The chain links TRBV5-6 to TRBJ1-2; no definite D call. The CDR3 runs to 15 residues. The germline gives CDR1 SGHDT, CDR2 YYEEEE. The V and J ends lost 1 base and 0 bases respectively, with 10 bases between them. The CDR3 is CASSLLRNTNYGYTF. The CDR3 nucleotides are TGTGCCAGCAGCTTGTTACGGAACACTAACTATGGCTACACCTTC.

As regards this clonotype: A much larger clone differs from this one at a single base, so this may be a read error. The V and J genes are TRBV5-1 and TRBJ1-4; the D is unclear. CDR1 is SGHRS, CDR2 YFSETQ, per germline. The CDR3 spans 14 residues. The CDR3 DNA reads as TGCACCAGCAGCTCGGCCGGCGCTAATGAAAAACTGTTTTTT. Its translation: CTSSSAGANEKLFF.

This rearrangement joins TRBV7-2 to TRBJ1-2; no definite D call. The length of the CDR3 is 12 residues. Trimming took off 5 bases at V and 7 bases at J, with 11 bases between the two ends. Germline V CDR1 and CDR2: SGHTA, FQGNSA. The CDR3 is CASSVSGSGYTF. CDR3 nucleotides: TGTGCCAGCAGCGTATCGGGTAGTGGCTACACCTTC.

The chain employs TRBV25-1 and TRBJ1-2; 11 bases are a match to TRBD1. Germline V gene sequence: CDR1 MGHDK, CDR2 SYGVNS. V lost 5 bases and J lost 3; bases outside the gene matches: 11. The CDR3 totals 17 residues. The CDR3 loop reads CASSPAVGDRGDYGYTF. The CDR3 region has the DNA TGTGCCAGCAGTCCCGCGGTTGGGGACAGGGGGGACTATGGCTACACCTTC.

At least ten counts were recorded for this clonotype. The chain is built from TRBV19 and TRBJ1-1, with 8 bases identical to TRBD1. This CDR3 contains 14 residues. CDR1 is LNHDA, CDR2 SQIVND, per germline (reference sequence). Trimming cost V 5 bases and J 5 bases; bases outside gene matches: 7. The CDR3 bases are TGTGCCAGTAGTGCCGACAGGGGTGGGACTGAAGCTTTCTTT. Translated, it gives CASSADRGGTEAFF.

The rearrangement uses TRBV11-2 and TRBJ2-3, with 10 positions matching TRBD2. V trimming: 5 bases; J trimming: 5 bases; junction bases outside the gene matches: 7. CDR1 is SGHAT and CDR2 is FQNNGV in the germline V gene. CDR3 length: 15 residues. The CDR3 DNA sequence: TGTGCCAGCAGCCACGCTAGCGGGAGTGGAGATACGCAGTATTTT. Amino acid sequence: CASSHASGSGDTQYF.

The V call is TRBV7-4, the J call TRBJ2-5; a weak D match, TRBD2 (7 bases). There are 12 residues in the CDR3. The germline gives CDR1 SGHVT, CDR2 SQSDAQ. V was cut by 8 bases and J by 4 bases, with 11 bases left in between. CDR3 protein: CASEGGGETQYF. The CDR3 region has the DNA TGTGCCAGCGAAGGGGGGGGAGAGACCCAGTACTTC.

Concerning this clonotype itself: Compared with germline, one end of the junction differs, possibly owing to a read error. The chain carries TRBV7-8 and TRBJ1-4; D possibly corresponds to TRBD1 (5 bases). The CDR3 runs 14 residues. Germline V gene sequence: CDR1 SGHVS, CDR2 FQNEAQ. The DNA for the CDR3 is TGTGCCAGCGGCTTGACAGCAACTAATGAAAAACTGTTTTTT. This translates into CASGLTATNEKLFF.

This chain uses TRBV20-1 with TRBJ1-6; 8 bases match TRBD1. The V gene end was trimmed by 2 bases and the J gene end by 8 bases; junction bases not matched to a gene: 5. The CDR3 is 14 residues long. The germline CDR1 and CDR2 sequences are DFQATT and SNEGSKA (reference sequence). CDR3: CSARPTGEYSPLHF. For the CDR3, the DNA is TGCAGTGCTAGACCGACAGGGGAGTATTCACCCCTCCACTTT.

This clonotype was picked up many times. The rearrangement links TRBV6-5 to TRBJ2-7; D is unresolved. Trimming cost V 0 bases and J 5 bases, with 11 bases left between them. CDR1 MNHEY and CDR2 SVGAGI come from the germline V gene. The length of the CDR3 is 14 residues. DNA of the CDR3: TGTGCCAGCAGTTACTCGAGGTCCGGAAACGAGCAGTACGTC. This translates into CASSYSRSGNEQYV.